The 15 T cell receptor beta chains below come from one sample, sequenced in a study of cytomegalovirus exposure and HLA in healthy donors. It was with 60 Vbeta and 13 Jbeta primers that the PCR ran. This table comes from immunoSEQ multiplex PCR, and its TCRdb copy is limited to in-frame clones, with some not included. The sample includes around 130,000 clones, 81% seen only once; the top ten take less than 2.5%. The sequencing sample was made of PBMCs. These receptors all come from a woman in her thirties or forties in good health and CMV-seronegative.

The CDR3 loop is CASSLGGQGIVGYTF. CDR3 coding DNA: TGTGCCAGCAGCCTTGGAGGACAGGGAATTGTAGGCTACACCTTC. V is TRBV14 and J is TRBJ1-2; 8 nucleotides align to TRBD1. V trimming: 4 bases; J trimming: 8 bases; junction bases outside the gene matches: 12. The CDR3 loop spans 15 amino acids. Germline lookup yields CDR1 SGHDN and CDR2 FVKESK.

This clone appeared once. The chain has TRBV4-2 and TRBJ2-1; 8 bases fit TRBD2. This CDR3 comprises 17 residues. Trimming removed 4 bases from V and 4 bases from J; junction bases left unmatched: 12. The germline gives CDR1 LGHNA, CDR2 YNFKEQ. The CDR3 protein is CASSPLAVAGIYNEQFF. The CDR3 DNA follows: TGTGCCAGCAGCCCTCTCGCTGTAGCGGGAATATACAATGAGCAGTTCTTC.

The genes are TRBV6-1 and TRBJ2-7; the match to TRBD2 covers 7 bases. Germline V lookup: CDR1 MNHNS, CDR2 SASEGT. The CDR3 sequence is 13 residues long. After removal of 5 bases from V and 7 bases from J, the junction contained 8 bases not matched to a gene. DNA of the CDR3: TGTGCCAGCAGTCCGGGAGGTTATGGGGAGCAGTACTTC. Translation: CASSPGGYGEQYF.

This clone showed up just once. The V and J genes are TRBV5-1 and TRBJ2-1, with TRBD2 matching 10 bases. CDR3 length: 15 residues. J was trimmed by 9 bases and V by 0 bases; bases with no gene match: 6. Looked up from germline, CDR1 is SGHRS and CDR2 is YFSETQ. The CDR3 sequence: CASSLEAGGPSEQFF. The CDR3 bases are TGCGCCAGCAGCTTGGAAGCGGGAGGGCCCAGTGAGCAGTTCTTC.

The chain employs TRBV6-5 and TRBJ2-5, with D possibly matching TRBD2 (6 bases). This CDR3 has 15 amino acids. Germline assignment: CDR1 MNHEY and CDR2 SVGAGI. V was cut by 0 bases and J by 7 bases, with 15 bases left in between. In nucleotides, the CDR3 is TGTGCCAGCAGTTACTCGAACGGGCTCGGGAGGACCCAGTACTTC. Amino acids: CASSYSNGLGRTQYF.

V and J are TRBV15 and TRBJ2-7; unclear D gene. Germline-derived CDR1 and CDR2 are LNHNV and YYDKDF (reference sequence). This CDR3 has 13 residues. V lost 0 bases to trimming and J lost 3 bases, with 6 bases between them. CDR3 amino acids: CATSRERSYEQYF. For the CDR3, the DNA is TGTGCCACCAGCAGAGAGAGGAGCTACGAGCAGTACTTC.

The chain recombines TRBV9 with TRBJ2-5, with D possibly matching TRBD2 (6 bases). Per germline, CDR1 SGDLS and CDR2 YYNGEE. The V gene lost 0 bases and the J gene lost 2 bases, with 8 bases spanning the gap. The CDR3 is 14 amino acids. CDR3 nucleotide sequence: TGTGCCAGCAGCGTAGTGGCGGGGCAAGAGACCCAGTACTTC. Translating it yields CASSVVAGQETQYF.

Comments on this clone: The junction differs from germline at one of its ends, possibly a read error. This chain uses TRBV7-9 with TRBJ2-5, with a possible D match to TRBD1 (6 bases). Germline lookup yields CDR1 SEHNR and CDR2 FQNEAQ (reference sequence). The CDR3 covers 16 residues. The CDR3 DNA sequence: TGTTCCAGCAGCCCCGAGGGACACCAGCAACTGGAGACCCAGTACTTC. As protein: CSSSPEGHQQLETQYF. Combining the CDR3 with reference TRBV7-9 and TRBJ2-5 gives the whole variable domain DTGVSQNPRHKITKRGQNVTFRCDPISEHNRLYWYRQTLGQGPEFLTYFQNEAQLEKSRLLSDRFSAERPKGSFSTLEIQRTEQGDSAMYLCSSSPEGHQQLETQYFGPGTRLLVL.

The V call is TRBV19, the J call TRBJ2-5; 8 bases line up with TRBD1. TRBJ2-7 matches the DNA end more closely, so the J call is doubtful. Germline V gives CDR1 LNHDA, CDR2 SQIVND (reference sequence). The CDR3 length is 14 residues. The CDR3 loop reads CASSAPDRAYEQYF. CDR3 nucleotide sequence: TGTGCCAGTAGTGCGCCGGACAGGGCCTACGAGCAGTACTTC.

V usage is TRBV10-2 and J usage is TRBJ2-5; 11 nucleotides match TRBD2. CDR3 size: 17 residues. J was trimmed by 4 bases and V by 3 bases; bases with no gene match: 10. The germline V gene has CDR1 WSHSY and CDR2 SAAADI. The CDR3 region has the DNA TGCGCCAGCAGTGAAGGTAGCGGGAGGGCGCTAGGAGAGACCCAGTACTTC. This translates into CASSEGSGRALGETQYF.

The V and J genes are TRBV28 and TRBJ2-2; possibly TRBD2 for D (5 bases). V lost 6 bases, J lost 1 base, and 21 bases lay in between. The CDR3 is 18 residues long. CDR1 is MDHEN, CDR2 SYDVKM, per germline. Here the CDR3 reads CASRLNIGLLLNTGELFF. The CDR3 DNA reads TGTGCCAGCAGACTAAACATAGGACTGCTCCTGAACACCGGGGAGCTGTTTTTT.

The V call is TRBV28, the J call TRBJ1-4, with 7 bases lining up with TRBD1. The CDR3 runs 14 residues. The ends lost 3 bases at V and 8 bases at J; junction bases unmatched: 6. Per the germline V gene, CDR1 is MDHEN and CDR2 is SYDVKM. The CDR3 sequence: CASSFNRGGEKLFF. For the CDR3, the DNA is TGTGCCAGCAGTTTTAACAGGGGAGGAGAAAAACTGTTTTTT.

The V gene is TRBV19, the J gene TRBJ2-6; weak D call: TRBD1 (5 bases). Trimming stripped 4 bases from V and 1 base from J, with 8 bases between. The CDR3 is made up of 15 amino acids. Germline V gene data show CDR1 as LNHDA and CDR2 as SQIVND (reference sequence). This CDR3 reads CASSTPGSGANVLTF. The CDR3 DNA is TGTGCCAGTAGTACTCCAGGGTCTGGGGCCAACGTCCTGACTTTC.

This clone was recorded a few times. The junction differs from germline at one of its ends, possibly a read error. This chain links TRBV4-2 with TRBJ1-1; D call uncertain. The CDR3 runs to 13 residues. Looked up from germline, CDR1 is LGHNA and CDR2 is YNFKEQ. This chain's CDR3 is CASRQEAVTEAFF. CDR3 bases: TGTGCCAGCAGGCAAGAGGCGGTAACTGAAGCTTTCTTT.

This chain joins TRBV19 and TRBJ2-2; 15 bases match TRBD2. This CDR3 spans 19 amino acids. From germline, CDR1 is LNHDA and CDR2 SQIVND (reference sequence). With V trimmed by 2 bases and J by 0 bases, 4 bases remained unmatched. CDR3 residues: CASSILGLAGGSNTGELFF. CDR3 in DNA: TGTGCCAGTAGTATACTGGGACTAGCGGGAGGTTCGAACACCGGGGAGCTGTTTTTT.